These 27 T cell receptor beta chains came from one sample sequenced in a study of beta chain features in type 1 diabetes. Points from the study as a whole: Across all four CD4+ subsets, people with type 1 diabetes showed modestly shorter TCRB CDR3s.

Investigators reverse transcribed all isolated RNA, so they sequenced expressed TCRB transcripts. Sequencing was performed with immunoSEQ multiplex PCR; in TCRdb, only in-frame clones are kept and a portion is missing. The profile shows around 600,000 clones, roughly 12% of them singletons. These receptors are not linked to any known antigen. Sequenced material: naive CD4+ T cells from blood. All receptors derive from a man aged 25-45 years with type 1 diabetes.

The rearrangement uses TRBV13 and TRBJ2-3; 12 bases are shared with TRBD2. From germline, CDR1 is PRHDT and CDR2 FYEKMQ (reference sequence). V trimming: 5 bases; J trimming: 1 base; junction bases outside the gene matches: 13. This CDR3 is built from 19 residues. The CDR3 DNA is TGTGCCAGCAGCCCTAGGAGGCTAGCGGGGGGGCGCGGCACAGATACGCAGTATTTT. Protein: CASSPRRLAGGRGTDTQYF.

On this clone: Other DNA sequences in this specimen translate into the identical CDR3. The CDR3 sequence is CASSFEENTEAFF. The CDR3 nucleotides read TGTGCCAGCAGCTTTGAGGAGAACACTGAAGCTTTCTTT. This chain connects TRBV7-9 to TRBJ1-1; D is unclear. Germline V gene sequence: CDR1 SEHNR, CDR2 FQNEAQ (reference sequence). The CDR3 spans 13 residues. The V gene lost 3 bases and the J gene lost 1 base, with 6 bases spanning the gap.

J is TRBJ1-4 and V is TRBV2; D gene uncertain. The CDR3 is 13 amino acids. The germline CDR1 and CDR2 sequences are SNHLY and FYNNEI. Trimming stripped 2 bases from V and 7 bases from J, with 8 bases between. Written as DNA, the CDR3 is TGTGCCAGCAGTGAACTGGATGCTGAAAAACTGTTTTTT. It encodes CASSELDAEKLFF.

This clone has only a few counts. The chain couples TRBV5-4 to TRBJ2-5, with TRBD2 identical over 9 bases. This CDR3 region has 15 residues. V shed 4 bases and J 3 bases; nucleotides not matched to a gene: 7. The germline CDR1 and CDR2 sequences are SGHNT and YYREEE (reference sequence). The CDR3 spells CASSGLAGRKETQYF. CDR3 nucleotide sequence: TGTGCCAGCAGCGGGCTAGCGGGGCGAAAAGAGACCCAGTACTTC.

The V gene is TRBV4-2, the J gene TRBJ2-3, with TRBD2 matching over 13 bases. This CDR3 region has 19 residues. With 4 bases clipped from V and 4 bases from J, the junction kept 14 bases outside the gene matches. Germline CDR1 is LGHNA and CDR2 is YNFKEQ. CDR3 sequence: CASSPMTSGGTGYPDTQYF. CDR3 coding DNA: TGTGCCAGCAGCCCTATGACTAGCGGGGGGACCGGGTATCCAGATACGCAGTATTTT.

This clone was detected a few times. This rearrangement joins TRBV10-3 to TRBJ2-3; D gene uncertain. Germline loops: CDR1 ENHRY, CDR2 SYGVKD. The CDR3 has 12 residues. Deletions cut 6 bases from V and 0 bases from J, with 4 bases between. In nucleotides, the CDR3 is TGTGCCATCAGCAGTAGCACAGATACGCAGTATTTT. Protein sequence: CAISSSTDTQYF.

The chain recombines TRBV15 with TRBJ2-3; D is unclear. The V gene lost 0 bases and the J gene lost 4 bases, with 8 bases spanning the gap. Germline values: CDR1 LNHNV, CDR2 YYDKDF (reference sequence). The CDR3 is made up of 14 amino acids. DNA of the CDR3: TGTGCCACCAGCAGAGATAGTCGAGCAGATACGCAGTATTTT. Translated: CATSRDSRADTQYF.

This clone was seen a few times. The junction departs from germline at one end; a sequencing error may be responsible. This sequence joins TRBV7-9 and TRBJ2-3, with 7 bases that match TRBD1. The CDR3 has 13 residues. CDR1 and CDR2 (germline): SEHNR, FQNEAQ (reference sequence). The CDR3 loop is CASSQATGDTQYF. The CDR3 DNA reads TGCGCCAGCAGCCAGGCGACAGGGGATACGCAGTATTTT. The whole variable domain, filled in from reference TRBV7-9 and TRBJ2-3, reads DTGVSQNPRHKITKRGQNVTFRCDPISEHNRLYWYRQTLGQGPEFLTYFQNEAQLEKSRLLSDRFSAERPKGSFSTLEIQRTEQGDSAMYLCASSQATGDTQYFGPGTRLTVL.

This clone turned up a few times. V usage is TRBV28 and J usage is TRBJ2-4, with a tentative D call TRBD2 (5 bases). The V gene's germline CDR1 is MDHEN and CDR2 SYDVKM. V gave up 3 bases and J gave up 14 bases, with 11 bases separating them. The CDR3 totals 11 residues. As DNA, the CDR3 is TGTGCCAGCAGTTTGGGTTACGGGAAGTACTTC. Translated, it gives CASSLGYGKYF.

This sequence joins TRBV7-9 and TRBJ1-5; 7 nucleotides match TRBD1. This CDR3 is built from 15 residues. Germline V gene lookup returns CDR1 SEHNR and CDR2 FQNEAQ (reference sequence). The V and J ends lost 5 bases and 0 bases, in that order; junction bases with no gene match: 4. CDR3 in amino acids: CASSQGGHSNQPQHF. Written as DNA, the CDR3 is TGTGCCAGCAGCCAGGGGGGACATAGCAATCAGCCCCAGCATTTT.

This chain joins TRBV19 and TRBJ2-7; maybe TRBD1 (5 bases). Germline lookup yields CDR1 LNHDA and CDR2 SQIVND (reference sequence). The CDR3 extends over 13 amino acids. V shed 4 bases and J shed 2 bases, with 9 bases lying between them. As DNA, the CDR3 is TGTGCCAGTAGTAGGTACAGGACCTACGAGCAGTACTTC. Protein: CASSRYRTYEQYF.

Points on this clone: The identical CDR3 is also encoded by other nucleotide sequences in the sample. The J gene is TRBJ2-5, the V gene TRBV29-1, with D tentatively TRBD2 (6 bases). V gave up 4 bases and J gave up 5 bases, with 11 bases separating them. The germline V gene has CDR1 SQVTM and CDR2 ANQGSEA. The CDR3 spans 12 residues. CDR3 DNA: TGCAGCGTTGGGGCTGGGGGGGAGACCCAGTACTTC. This codes for CSVGAGGETQYF.

The gene calls are TRBV11-2 and TRBJ2-7; D remains ambiguous. CDR1 and CDR2 from the germline V gene are SGHAT and FQNNGV. Trimming left V 10 bases short and J 2 bases short, with 18 bases between. The CDR3 is 14 residues long. CDR3 loop: CATALAGKPYEQYF. The CDR3 nucleotides are TGTGCCACCGCTTTGGCAGGCAAGCCCTACGAGCAGTACTTC.

This clone was seen only a few times. This chain connects TRBV7-9 to TRBJ2-4; maybe TRBD1 (6 bases). The CDR3 sequence is 15 residues long. Per the germline V gene, CDR1 is SEHNR and CDR2 is FQNEAQ (reference sequence). V was clipped by 1 base and J by 7 bases, with 14 bases between them. The CDR3 here is CASSLGGLLINIQYF. CDR3 bases: TGTGCCAGCAGCTTAGGGGGGCTACTGATTAACATTCAGTACTTC.

The CDR3 DNA sequence: TGTGCCAGCAGTCCGGACGCGGGTGAGCAGTTCTTC. Its translation: CASSPDAGEQFF. The chain employs TRBV28 and TRBJ2-1; the D gene is possibly TRBD2 (5 bases). The germline V and J ends were trimmed by 5 bases and 9 bases, with 11 bases remaining between them. Germline V gives CDR1 MDHEN, CDR2 SYDVKM. There are 12 residues in the CDR3.

V is TRBV5-1 and J is TRBJ2-5; D is undetermined. V was shortened by 4 bases and J by 5 bases, with 12 bases between the two germline ends. This CDR3 region has 13 residues. Germline values: CDR1 SGHRS, CDR2 YFSETQ. The CDR3: CASSPVGSETQYF. The DNA of the CDR3 is TGCGCCAGCAGCCCCGTGGGGTCGGAGACCCAGTACTTC.

This chain connects TRBV6-6 to TRBJ2-3, with D possibly TRBD1 on 6 matching bases. The CDR3 runs 13 residues. The germline V and J ends were trimmed by 7 bases and 6 bases, with 14 bases remaining between them. CDR1 is MNHNY and CDR2 is SVGAGI in the germline V gene (reference sequence). CDR3 protein: CASKRTAADTQYF. DNA of the CDR3: TGTGCCAGCAAACGGACAGCGGCGGATACGCAGTATTTT.

The table lists this clone with a few counts. V and J are TRBV7-2 and TRBJ1-1; 8 nucleotides match TRBD1. This CDR3 has 15 residues. Trimming cost V 5 bases and J 5 bases; bases outside gene matches: 10. Looked up from germline, CDR1 is SGHTA and CDR2 is FQGNSA. The CDR3 region has the DNA TGTGCCAGCAGCATAAGACAGGGGCCGGGGACTGAAGCTTTCTTT. Residues: CASSIRQGPGTEAFF.

This chain's CDR3 is CASSPPGSPYYNSPLHF. CDR3 nucleotide sequence: TGTGCCAGCAGTCCGCCAGGGTCCCCCTACTATAATTCACCCCTCCACTTT. This chain joins TRBV27 and TRBJ1-6; D perhaps matches TRBD1 (5 bases). Germline CDR1 and CDR2: MNHEY and SMNVEV (reference sequence). V lost 5 bases and J 3 bases, leaving 17 bases between the germline ends. The CDR3 totals 17 residues.

This clone has a handful of counts. J is TRBJ2-7 and V is TRBV20-1; D not certain. The CDR3 spans 8 residues. The ends were cut back, 3 bases at V and 12 bases at J, with 6 bases in the middle. Germline V gene sequence: CDR1 DFQATT, CDR2 SNEGSKA (reference sequence). The CDR3 sequence: CSASGLYF. The CDR3 bases are TGCAGTGCTAGCGGCTTGTACTTC.

There are a few counts of this clone. The chain has TRBV28 and TRBJ2-5; tentative D call: TRBD1 (5 bases). This CDR3 region has 17 residues. V lost 4 bases to trimming and J lost 4 bases, with 22 bases between them. Germline values: CDR1 MDHEN, CDR2 SYDVKM. The CDR3 reads CASSSLINRKLVETQYF. CDR3 in DNA: TGTGCCAGCAGTTCCCTCATTAACAGGAAATTAGTAGAGACCCAGTACTTC.

This clone was counted between two and nine times. The V gene is TRBV5-1, the J gene TRBJ2-3; 8 bases align to TRBD2. This CDR3 region has 16 residues. Germline loops: CDR1 SGHRS, CDR2 YFSETQ. V dropped 0 bases and J dropped 2; count of bases not matched to a gene: 5. This chain's CDR3 is CASSLASGSHTDTQYF. Here the CDR3 DNA reads TGCGCCAGCAGCTTGGCCAGCGGGAGTCACACAGATACGCAGTATTTT.

This clone was found a few times. This sequence joins TRBV5-4 and TRBJ1-6, with D uncertain. Trimming took off 2 bases at V and 5 bases at J, with 8 bases between the two ends. This CDR3 spans 14 amino acids. CDR1 and CDR2 (germline): SGHNT, YYREEE (reference sequence). CDR3 in DNA: TGTGCCAGCAGCTTTGTCGAGAATAATTCACCCCTCCACTTT. It encodes CASSFVENNSPLHF.

This clone has a handful of counts. The V gene is TRBV6-1, the J gene TRBJ1-2; no clear D gene. Germline CDR1 reads MNHNS; CDR2 reads SASEGT. The CDR3 is 12 amino acids. With 11 bases removed from V and 3 bases from J, the gap between germline ends came to 13 bases. The CDR3 DNA sequence: TGTGCCCTCACGGGAAGTTACTATGGCTACACCTTC. Its protein product is CALTGSYYGYTF.

The genes are TRBV18 and TRBJ2-1; TRBD1 matches at 7 bases. CDR1 and CDR2 (germline): KGHSH, LQKENI. The V segment lost 3 bases and the J segment 6 bases; nucleotides outside the gene matches: 8. The CDR3 runs to 15 residues. The CDR3 DNA reads TGTGCCAGCTCACCCTCCGACAGGGTGGGCAATGAGCAGTTCTTC. Translated: CASSPSDRVGNEQFF.

Only a few counts were recorded for this clone. The chain couples TRBV4-2 to TRBJ1-1, with D perhaps matching TRBD1 (5 bases). The CDR3 spans 15 residues. V shed 4 bases and J shed 5 bases, with 17 bases lying between them. Germline V gene data show CDR1 as LGHNA and CDR2 as YNFKEQ. The CDR3 region has the DNA TGTGCCAGCAGCCCCCAGGGATCTGTAAGGACTGAAGCTTTCTTT. Protein sequence: CASSPQGSVRTEAFF.

This clone was seen more than once but under ten times. This chain links TRBV9 with TRBJ2-7; 7 bases match TRBD1. The ends lost 4 bases at V and 5 bases at J; junction bases unmatched: 9. CDR1 SGDLS and CDR2 YYNGEE come from the germline V gene. The CDR3 extends over 14 amino acids. CDR3 sequence: CASSPRQGSHEQYF. The CDR3 bases are TGTGCCAGCAGCCCGCGACAGGGCAGCCACGAGCAGTACTTC.